This TCR beta chain was sequenced in a study of T cell repertoires in cytomegalovirus infection. On the study more broadly: CMV epitopes, recently identified HLA-C-restricted and well-studied HLA-B-restricted, were used. CMV infection together with matching HLA type was indicated by public TCR beta signatures. Study findings and constraints: CMV-specific TCR beta clonotypes restricted by HLA-C were the ones dominating the ex vivo response. Public TCR beta family frequency separated CMV-and-HLA carriers, including in an independent cohort.

Of note for this clonotype: The antigen remains unidentified.

TCRdb re-derived calls from the reads in MiXCR, one entry per CDR3 protein. The top ten hold around half of the sample, which has about 130,000 distinct CDR3 sequences, about 31% seen once. Germline assignment: CDR1 MGHRA and CDR2 YSYEKL. This CDR3 is built from 18 residues. V gave up 0 bases and J gave up 4 bases; unmatched junction bases: 9. The clonotype originates from a human donor in good health (CMV status not recorded). Some clones in this sample may be carry-over from other donors' samples. The gene calls are TRBV4-1 and TRBJ2-1; 10 bases are shared with TRBD2. The sequencing used CD8+ T cells from cultured PBMCs, collected from culture after CMV antigen stimulation. CDR3 DNA: TGCGCCAGCAGCCAAGATATCGGTGGACTAGCGGATTACAATGAGCAGTTCTTC. It yields the protein CASSQDIGGLADYNEQFF.